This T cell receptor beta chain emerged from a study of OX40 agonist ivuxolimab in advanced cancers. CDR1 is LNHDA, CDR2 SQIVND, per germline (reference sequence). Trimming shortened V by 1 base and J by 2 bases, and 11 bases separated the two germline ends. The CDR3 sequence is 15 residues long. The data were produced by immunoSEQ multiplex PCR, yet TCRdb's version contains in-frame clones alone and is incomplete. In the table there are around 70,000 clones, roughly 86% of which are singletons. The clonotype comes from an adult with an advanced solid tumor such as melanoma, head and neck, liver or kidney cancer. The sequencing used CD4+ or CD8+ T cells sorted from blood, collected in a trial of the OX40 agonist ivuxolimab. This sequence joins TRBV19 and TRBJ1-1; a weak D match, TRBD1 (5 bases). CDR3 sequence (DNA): TGTGCCAGTAGTATAGGGTGGGGGAAAAACACTGAAGCTTTCTTT. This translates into CASSIGWGKNTEAFF.